This TCR beta chain was profiled in a study of blood T cell repertoires in COVID-19. This clone was counted a few times. The protocol was immunoSEQ multiplex PCR, while the TCRdb copy is restricted to in-frame clones and leaves out a portion. The repertoire includes 250,000 to 400,000 clones, 85% of them detected once, and 1.5% to 2% sits in the top ten. The CDR3 extends over 15 amino acids. Trimming left V 5 bases short and J 4 bases short, with 16 bases between. CDR1 and CDR2 from the germline V gene are SGHAT and FQNNGV. This chain connects TRBV11-2 to TRBJ2-3, with D possibly TRBD1 on 5 matching bases. The sequence derives from a woman aged 25 to 39 who had been exposed to COVID-19. What was sequenced was PBMCs or T cells enriched from blood (not recorded which). The CDR3 sequence is CASSLFDLRADTQYF. CDR3 nucleotide sequence: TGTGCCAGCAGCCTCTTCGACCTCAGGGCAGATACGCAGTATTTT.